A selection of T cell receptor beta chains follows, all from one sample in a study of T cells in Graves' hyperthyroidism and ophthalmopathy. One entry per CDR3 protein, called by TCRdb with MiXCR from the multiplex PCR reads. Here the sample spans around 300,000 distinct CDR3 sequences, roughly 15% being singletons. Sequenced input: blood. Every receptor here comes from a woman between 40 and 50 years old with Graves' ophthalmopathy. Both conserved end residues are part of each CDR3. A D gene is named only where the DNA matches it firmly. Rows give clone size only sometimes, using once, few, many, or a class for an expanded clone.

clone_size	v_call	j_call	d_call	cdr3_nt	cdr3_aa
-	TRBV11-2	TRBJ1-2	TRBD1	TGTGCCAGCACCGTGGCAGGGGGCCAGAGATATGGCTACACCTTC	CASTVAGGQRYGYTF
-	TRBV18	TRBJ1-2	TRBD1	TGTGCCAAACGGTCCGGCCGGGACAGGGCTGGCTTCGGCTACACCTTC	CAKRSGRDRAGFGYTF
many	TRBV6-1	TRBJ1-1	-	TGTGCCAGCACAGTCCAGGGGAGTGGGACTGAAGCTTTCTTT	CASTVQGSGTEAFF
-	TRBV12-3/TRBV12-4	TRBJ2-2	-	TGTGCCAGCAGCCAAGTGAAGGTTACCGGGGAGCTGTTTTTT	CASSQVKVTGELFF
-	TRBV29-1	TRBJ2-7	-	TGCAGCGTGGGGGACTCGGGGCGGTACGAGCAGTACTTC	CSVGDSGRYEQYF
many	TRBV28	TRBJ1-6	-	TGTGCCAGCAGCCAAACAGGGAGGGGTAATTCACCCCTCCACTTT	CASSQTGRGNSPLHF
once	TRBV18	TRBJ2-1	-	TGTGCCAGCTCAGGGAGCAACACCCTCAATGAGCAGTTCTTC	CASSGSNTLNEQFF
many	TRBV25-1	TRBJ2-3	-	TGTGCCAGCAGTGATCTCCAACTAGAGGGCACAGATACGCAGTATTTT	CASSDLQLEGTDTQYF
many	TRBV2	TRBJ1-2	-	TGTGCCAGCATCGGGGTTTTTTCAGGTGGCTACACCTTC	CASIGVFSGGYTF
-	TRBV5-1	TRBJ2-6	-	TGCGCCAGCAGCTTGGGCAGGGCCGGGGCCAACGTCCTGACTTTC	CASSLGRAGANVLTF
-	TRBV5-5	TRBJ1-1	-	TGTGCCAGCAACCGACTCTCTGGAGGGGTTGGTGTGAACACTGAAGCTTTCTTT	CASNRLSGGVGVNTEAFF